Shown below are 11 T cell receptor beta chains from a single sample sequenced in a study of T cell repertoires in cytomegalovirus infection. TCRdb re-called the reads with MiXCR, one entry per CDR3 protein. The table has a few hundred thousand distinct CDR3 sequences, 15% to 20% seen once. The sequenced material came from PBMCs. The source of these receptors is a human donor in good health (CMV status not recorded). Some clones in this sample may be carry-over from other donors' samples.

This rearrangement joins TRBV3-1 to TRBJ2-3; D remains unclear. Germline lookup yields CDR1 LGHDT and CDR2 YNNKEL (reference sequence). The V end was cut by 4 bases, the J end by 5 bases, with 7 bases between. The CDR3 is made up of 12 amino acids. The CDR3 nucleotides read TGTGCCAGCAGCCTGCCGGGAGATACGCAGTATTTT. Protein product: CASSLPGDTQYF.

The chain couples TRBV6-5 to TRBJ2-3; no clear D gene. The CDR3 consists of 16 residues. V lost 0 bases and J lost 0, with 10 bases in between. The germline V gene has CDR1 MNHEY and CDR2 SVGAGI. CDR3 protein: CASSYSGQMSTDTQYF. The CDR3 DNA reads as TGTGCCAGCAGTTACTCTGGGCAGATGAGCACAGATACGCAGTATTTT.

The chain links TRBV6-5 to TRBJ1-2; 9 bases map to TRBD1. Germline-derived CDR1 and CDR2 are MNHEY and SVGAGI. The ends lost 5 bases at V and 6 bases at J; junction bases unmatched: 4. CDR3 length: 13 amino acids. CDR3 coding DNA: TGTGCCAGCAGTAACAGGGGGCCCCATGGCTACACCTTC. This codes for CASSNRGPHGYTF.

The chain couples TRBV15 to TRBJ1-2; weak D call: TRBD1 (6 bases). Trimming pared 5 bases from V and 5 bases from J, leaving 21 bases between. Germline CDR1 is LNHNV and CDR2 is YYDKDF (reference sequence). The CDR3 spans 16 residues. The CDR3 DNA reads as TGTGCCACCAGCCCCGTCGGTGAGGGGGGATTATATGGCTACACCTTC. Translation: CATSPVGEGGLYGYTF.

This clonotype was counted between two and nine times. The CDR3 reads CASSPVFLSGSGNTIYF. CDR3 nucleotide sequence: TGTGCCAGCTCACCTGTCTTCTTAAGCGGCTCTGGAAACACCATATATTTT. V gene TRBV18 combines with J gene TRBJ1-3, with D unresolved. CDR1 and CDR2 (germline): KGHSH, LQKENI. The germline V and J ends were trimmed by 3 bases and 0 bases, with 15 bases remaining between them. The CDR3 runs 17 residues.

The V call is TRBV3-1, the J call TRBJ1-5, with D possibly being TRBD1 (5 bases). The CDR3 runs to 15 residues. Germline V lookup: CDR1 LGHDT, CDR2 YNNKEL (reference sequence). The V end lost 5 bases, the J end lost 3 bases, and 14 bases lay between the germline ends. The CDR3 loop reads CASSGGSGNNQPQHF. CDR3 DNA: TGTGCCAGCAGCGGGGGGTCGGGCAACAATCAGCCCCAGCATTTT.

V is TRBV20-1 and J is TRBJ2-1, with no clear D. Germline CDR1 DFQATT, CDR2 SNEGSKA (reference sequence). V lost 3 bases and J 7 bases, leaving 19 bases between the germline ends. CDR3 length equals 15 residues. The CDR3 reads CSARPHTGRGNEQFF. CDR3 DNA: TGCAGTGCTAGGCCCCACACGGGTCGTGGGAATGAGCAGTTCTTC.

At least ten counts were recorded for this clonotype. Written as DNA, the CDR3 is TGTGCCATCAGTGAGTCGTTCCGGACGAGCACTGAAGCTTTCTTT. This encodes CAISESFRTSTEAFF. The chain joins TRBV10-3 to TRBJ1-1, with no clear D. The CDR3 is made up of 15 amino acids. CDR1 is ENHRY and CDR2 is SYGVKD in the germline V gene. The V and J ends lost 0 bases and 4 bases respectively, with 12 bases between them.

This clonotype has ten or more counts. The chain couples TRBV6-1 to TRBJ2-1; D uncertain. The CDR3 has 12 amino acids. V lost 8 bases and J lost 1, with 6 bases in between. Germline V gives CDR1 MNHNS, CDR2 SASEGT. The CDR3 DNA sequence: TGTGCCAGCTGGGGTTCCTACAATGAGCAGTTCTTC. Amino acids: CASWGSYNEQFF.

In nucleotides, the CDR3 is TGTGCCAGCAGTGGAGGGGGGCGAGTTCAGCCCCAGCATTTT. This gives the protein CASSGGGRVQPQHF. The chain couples TRBV6-1 to TRBJ1-5, with TRBD1 as a possible D gene (6 bases). The ends were cut back, 4 bases at V and 6 bases at J, with 13 bases in the middle. The CDR3 has 14 amino acids. The germline V gene encodes CDR1 MNHNS and CDR2 SASEGT.

In its sample, this clonotype was seen a few times. The chain has TRBV12-3 or TRBV12-4 and TRBJ2-7, with D perhaps matching TRBD1 or TRBD2 (5 bases each). V lost 5 bases and J 6 bases, leaving 20 bases between the germline ends. This CDR3 is built from 15 residues. The CDR3 reads CASSDTRDRWSEQYF. The DNA for the CDR3 is TGTGCCAGCAGTGACACTCGGGACCGCTGGTCCGAGCAGTACTTC.